A single TCR beta chain is shown here with its context. In the original processing: Cell counts per sample came from amplifying reference gene primers. Produced via immunoSEQ multiplex PCR; TCRdb's table is partial and in-frame only. D and trimming were read from the DNA, whereas the V and J calls and clone size are those reported in that table. The profile shows fewer than 200,000 clones, approximately 85% of them singletons. The CDR3 spans 14 residues. The germline gives CDR1 MNHEY, CDR2 SVGAGI. V lost 6 bases and J lost 2, with 12 bases in between. The data stem from a study of blood T cell repertoires in COVID-19. At the level of the study: Acute-phase and convalescent COVID-19 samples originated in the United States, Italy and Spain. T cells, B-cell-depleted T cells, or PBMCs provided the cDNA or gDNA that served as material.

The sequence was collected from a man in his forties who had recovered from COVID-19. Material: peripheral blood. This chain uses TRBV6-5 with TRBJ2-3; possibly TRBD1 for D (5 bases). The CDR3, as DNA: TGTGCCAGCAGGACAGTCTTACTCACAGATACGCAGTATTTT. As protein: CASRTVLLTDTQYF.